This TCR beta chain emerged from a study of cytomegalovirus exposure and HLA in healthy donors. J gave up 4 bases and V 5 bases, and 8 bases lay outside the gene matches. The CDR3 is made up of 16 amino acids. CDR1 LNHDA and CDR2 SQIVND come from the germline V gene (reference sequence). PCR employed 60 Vbeta and 13 Jbeta primers. Here immunoSEQ multiplex PCR was the method, and the copy in TCRdb shows in-frame clones only, minus some. This sample's table has 35,000 to 45,000 clones. V usage is TRBV19 and J usage is TRBJ2-6; 7 bases align to TRBD2. The clonotype was recovered from a male donor in good health and CMV-seronegative. Material for sequencing was PBMCs. CDR3 loop: CASSSQLAAGANVLTF. The DNA of the CDR3 is TGTGCCAGTAGTTCCCAGCTAGCGGCAGGGGCCAACGTCCTGACTTTC.